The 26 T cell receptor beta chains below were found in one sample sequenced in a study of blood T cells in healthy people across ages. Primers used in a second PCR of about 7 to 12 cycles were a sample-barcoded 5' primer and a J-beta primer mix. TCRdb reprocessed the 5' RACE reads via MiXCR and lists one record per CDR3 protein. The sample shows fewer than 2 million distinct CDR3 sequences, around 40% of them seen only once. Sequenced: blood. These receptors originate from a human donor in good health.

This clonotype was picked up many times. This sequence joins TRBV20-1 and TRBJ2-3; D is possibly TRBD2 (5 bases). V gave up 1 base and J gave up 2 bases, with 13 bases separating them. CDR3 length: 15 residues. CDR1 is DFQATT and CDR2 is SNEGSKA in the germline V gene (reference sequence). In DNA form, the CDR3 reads TGCAGTGCTAGAGTGGGAGTCAGGAACACAGATACGCAGTATTTT. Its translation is CSARVGVRNTDTQYF.

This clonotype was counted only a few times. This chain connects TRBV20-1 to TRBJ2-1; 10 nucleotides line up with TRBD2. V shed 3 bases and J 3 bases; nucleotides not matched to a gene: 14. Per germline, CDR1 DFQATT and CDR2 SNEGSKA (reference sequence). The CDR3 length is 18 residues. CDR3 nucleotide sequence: TGCAGTGCTAGGGGCCCTAGCGGGGGAAAAGAAAACTACAATGAGCAGTTCTTC. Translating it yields CSARGPSGGKENYNEQFF.

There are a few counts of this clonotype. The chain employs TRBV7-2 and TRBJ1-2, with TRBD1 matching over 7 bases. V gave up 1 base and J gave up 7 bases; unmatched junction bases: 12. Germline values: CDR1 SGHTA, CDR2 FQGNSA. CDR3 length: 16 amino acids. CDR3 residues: CASSLDRDSNPGGYTF. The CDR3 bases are TGTGCCAGCAGCTTAGACCGGGACAGCAATCCCGGTGGCTACACCTTC.

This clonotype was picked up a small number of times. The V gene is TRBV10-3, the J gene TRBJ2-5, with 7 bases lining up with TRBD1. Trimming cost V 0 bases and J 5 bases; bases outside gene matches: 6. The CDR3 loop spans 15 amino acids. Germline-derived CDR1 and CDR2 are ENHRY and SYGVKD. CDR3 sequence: CAISESNRGHETQYF. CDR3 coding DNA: TGTGCCATCAGTGAGTCTAACAGGGGACATGAGACCCAGTACTTC.

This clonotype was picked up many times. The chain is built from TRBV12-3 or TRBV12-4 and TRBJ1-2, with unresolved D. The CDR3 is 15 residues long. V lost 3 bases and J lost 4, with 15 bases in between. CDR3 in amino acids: CASSLTPFLVYGYTF. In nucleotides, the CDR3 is TGTGCCAGCAGTTTGACACCGTTCCTGGTCTATGGCTACACCTTC.

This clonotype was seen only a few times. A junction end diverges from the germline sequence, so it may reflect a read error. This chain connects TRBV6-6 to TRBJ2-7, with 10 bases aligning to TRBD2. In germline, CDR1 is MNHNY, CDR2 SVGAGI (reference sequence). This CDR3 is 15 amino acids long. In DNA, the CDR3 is TGTGGCAGCAGGCCATTAGCGGGGGGCTCCTACGAGCAGTACTTC. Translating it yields CGSRPLAGGSYEQYF.

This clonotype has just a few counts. The CDR3 is CASSPTSVSSYEQYF. Written as DNA, the CDR3 is TGTGCCAGCAGCCCGACTAGCGTTTCCTCCTACGAGCAGTACTTC. The J gene is TRBJ2-7, the V gene TRBV11-1; 8 bases are a match to TRBD2. Germline CDR1 is SGHAT and CDR2 is FQDESV (reference sequence). This CDR3 comprises 15 residues. V trimming: 5 bases; J trimming: 0 bases; junction bases outside the gene matches: 6.

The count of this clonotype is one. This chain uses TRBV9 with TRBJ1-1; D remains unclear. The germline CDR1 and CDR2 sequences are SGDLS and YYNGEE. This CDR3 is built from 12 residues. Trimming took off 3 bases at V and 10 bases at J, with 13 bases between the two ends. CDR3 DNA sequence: TGTGCCAGCAGCGCGAGAGGAGGGCGAGCTTTCTTT. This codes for CASSARGGRAFF.

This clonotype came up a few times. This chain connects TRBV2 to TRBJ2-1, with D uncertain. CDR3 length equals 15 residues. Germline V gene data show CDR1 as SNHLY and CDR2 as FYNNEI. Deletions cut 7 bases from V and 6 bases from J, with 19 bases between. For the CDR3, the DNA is TGTGCCAGCACCATATCCCCTAGTGGTGCCAATGAGCAGTTCTTC. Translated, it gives CASTISPSGANEQFF.

The CDR3 DNA is TGTGCCAGCAGTTATGAGCTAGGGCCCAATGAGCAGTTCTTC. Protein product: CASSYELGPNEQFF. V usage is TRBV6-5 and J usage is TRBJ2-1; D not resolved. CDR1 and CDR2 (germline): MNHEY, SVGAGI. The V and J ends lost 3 bases and 6 bases respectively, with 12 bases between them. CDR3 size: 14 residues.

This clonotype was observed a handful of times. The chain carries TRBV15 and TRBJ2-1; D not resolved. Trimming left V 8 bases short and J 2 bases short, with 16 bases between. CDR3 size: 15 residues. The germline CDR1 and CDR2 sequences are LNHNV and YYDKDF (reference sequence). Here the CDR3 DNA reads TGTGCCACCCGCCCCCGGGCTGAACCCTACAATGAGCAGTTCTTC. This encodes CATRPRAEPYNEQFF.

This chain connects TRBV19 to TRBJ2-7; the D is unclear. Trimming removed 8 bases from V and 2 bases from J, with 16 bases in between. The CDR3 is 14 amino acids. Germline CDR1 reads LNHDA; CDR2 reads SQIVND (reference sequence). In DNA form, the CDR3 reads TGTGCCAGTGGTCCCTCGAACCCTCCCTACGAGCAGTACTTC. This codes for CASGPSNPPYEQYF.

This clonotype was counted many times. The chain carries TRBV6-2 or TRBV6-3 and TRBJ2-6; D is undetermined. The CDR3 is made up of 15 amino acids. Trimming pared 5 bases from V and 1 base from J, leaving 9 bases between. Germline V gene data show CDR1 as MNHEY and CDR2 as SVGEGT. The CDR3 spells CASSPDTSGANVLTF. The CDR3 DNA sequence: TGTGCCAGCAGTCCCGACACATCTGGGGCCAACGTCCTGACTTTC.

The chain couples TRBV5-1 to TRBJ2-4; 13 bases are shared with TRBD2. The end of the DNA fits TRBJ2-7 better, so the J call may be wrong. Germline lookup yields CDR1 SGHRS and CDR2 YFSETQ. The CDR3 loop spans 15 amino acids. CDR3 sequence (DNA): TGCGCCAGCAGAGCCGGGACTAGCGGGACCTACGAGCAGTACTTC. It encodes CASRAGTSGTYEQYF.

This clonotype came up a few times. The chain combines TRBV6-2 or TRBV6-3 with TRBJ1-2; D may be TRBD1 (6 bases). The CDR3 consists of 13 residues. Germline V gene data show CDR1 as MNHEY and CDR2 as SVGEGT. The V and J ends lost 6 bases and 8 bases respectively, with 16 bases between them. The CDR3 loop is CASRIGTYDGYTF. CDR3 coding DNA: TGTGCCAGCAGGATCGGGACATATGACGGCTACACCTTC.

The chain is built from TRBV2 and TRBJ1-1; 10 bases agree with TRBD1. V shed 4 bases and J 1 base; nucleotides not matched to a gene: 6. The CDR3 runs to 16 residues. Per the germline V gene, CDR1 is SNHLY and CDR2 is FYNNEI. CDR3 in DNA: TGTGCCAGCAGTGGAAGACAGGGGGCGGGGAACACTGAAGCTTTCTTT. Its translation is CASSGRQGAGNTEAFF.

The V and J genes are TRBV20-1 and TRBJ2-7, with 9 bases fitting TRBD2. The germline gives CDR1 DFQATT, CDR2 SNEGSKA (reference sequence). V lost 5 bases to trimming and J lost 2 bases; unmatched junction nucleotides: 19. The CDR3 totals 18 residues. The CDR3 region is CSAQPMSLSGGTAYEQYF. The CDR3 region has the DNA TGCAGTGCTCAACCGATGTCGCTTAGCGGGGGTACTGCCTACGAGCAGTACTTC.

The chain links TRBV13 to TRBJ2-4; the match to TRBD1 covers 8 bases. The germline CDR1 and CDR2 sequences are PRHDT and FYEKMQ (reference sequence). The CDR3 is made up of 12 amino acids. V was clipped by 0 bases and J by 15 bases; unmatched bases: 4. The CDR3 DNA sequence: TGTGCCAGCAGCTTAGGGGACAGGGAGAGGTACTTC. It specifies CASSLGDRERYF.

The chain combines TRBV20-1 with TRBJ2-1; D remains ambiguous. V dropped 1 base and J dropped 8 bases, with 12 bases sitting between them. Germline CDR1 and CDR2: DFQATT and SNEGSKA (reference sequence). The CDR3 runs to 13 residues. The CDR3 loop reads CSARGISLYEQFF. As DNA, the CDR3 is TGCAGTGCTAGAGGTATTAGCTTGTATGAGCAGTTCTTC.

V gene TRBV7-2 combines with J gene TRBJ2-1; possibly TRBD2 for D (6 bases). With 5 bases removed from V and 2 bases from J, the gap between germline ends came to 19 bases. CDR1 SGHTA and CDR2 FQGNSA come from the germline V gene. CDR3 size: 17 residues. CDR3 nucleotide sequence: TGTGCCAGCAGCCCCCGGCCGGGACTGCTTACCTACAATGAGCAGTTCTTC. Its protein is CASSPRPGLLTYNEQFF.

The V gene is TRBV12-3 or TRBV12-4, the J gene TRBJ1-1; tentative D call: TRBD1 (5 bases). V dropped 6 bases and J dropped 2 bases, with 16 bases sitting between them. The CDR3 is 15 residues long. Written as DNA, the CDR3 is TGTGCCAGCAGCCGTCCGGGACGCGATAACACTGAAGCTTTCTTT. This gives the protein CASSRPGRDNTEAFF.

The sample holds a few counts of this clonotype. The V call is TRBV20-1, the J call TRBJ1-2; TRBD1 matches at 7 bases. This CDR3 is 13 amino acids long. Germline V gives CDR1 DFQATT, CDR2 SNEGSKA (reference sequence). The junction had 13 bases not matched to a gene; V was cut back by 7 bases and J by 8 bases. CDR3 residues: CSVAGRGRFGYTF. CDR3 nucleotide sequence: TGCAGTGTAGCGGGGAGGGGGCGCTTCGGCTACACCTTC.

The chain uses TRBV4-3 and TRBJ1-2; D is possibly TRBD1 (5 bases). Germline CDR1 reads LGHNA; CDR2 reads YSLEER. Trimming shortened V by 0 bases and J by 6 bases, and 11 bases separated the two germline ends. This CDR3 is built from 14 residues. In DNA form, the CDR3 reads TGCGCCAGCAGCCAAGATAAGGGGATGGATGGCTACACCTTC. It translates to CASSQDKGMDGYTF.

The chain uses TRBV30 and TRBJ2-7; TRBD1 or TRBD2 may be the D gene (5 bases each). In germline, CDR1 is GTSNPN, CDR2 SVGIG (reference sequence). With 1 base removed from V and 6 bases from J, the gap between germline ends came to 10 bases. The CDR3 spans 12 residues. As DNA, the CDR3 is TGTGCCTGGAGTGATTATGGGGGCGAGCAGTACTTC. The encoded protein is CAWSDYGGEQYF.

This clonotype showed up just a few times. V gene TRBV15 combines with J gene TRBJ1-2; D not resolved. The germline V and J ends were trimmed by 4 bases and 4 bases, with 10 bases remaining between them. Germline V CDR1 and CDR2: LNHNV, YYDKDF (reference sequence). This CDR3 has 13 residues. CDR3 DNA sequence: TGTGCCACCAGCACCCCTGACTCCTATGGCTACACCTTC. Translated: CATSTPDSYGYTF.

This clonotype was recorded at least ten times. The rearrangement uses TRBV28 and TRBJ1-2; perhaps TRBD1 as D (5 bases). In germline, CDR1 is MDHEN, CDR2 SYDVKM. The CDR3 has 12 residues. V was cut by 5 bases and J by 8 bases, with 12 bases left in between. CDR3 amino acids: CASSPDSSGYTF. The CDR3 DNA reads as TGTGCCAGCAGTCCAGACAGCTCAGGCTACACCTTC.